This T cell receptor (beta chain) is from a study of cytomegalovirus exposure and HLA in healthy donors. Overall study: For the approximately 430 genotyped donors, approximately 82% fell within the Caucasian-associated ancestry cluster.

This clone was counted a few times. Its antigen is currently unknown. The PCR had 60 Vbeta and 13 Jbeta primers. The assay was immunoSEQ multiplex PCR, and TCRdb's table has in-frame clones only and misses some. This sample has under 200,000 clones; 81% occur once, and the top ten carry about 1.9%. Study-wide findings and caveats: Indistinguishability led to the exclusion of some V segments, TRBV6-2 and TRBV6-3 included. Several of the most significant clusters appeared, in a later analysis, to be linked to common viral pathogens.

CDR1 is LGHNA, CDR2 YSLEER, per germline. J lost 4 bases, V lost 4 bases, and 15 bases had no gene match. The CDR3 spans 19 residues. Sequencing was carried out using PBMCs. The J gene is TRBJ2-2, the V gene TRBV4-3; 10 bases align to TRBD2. The sequence was collected from a young woman in good health and CMV-seropositive. The DNA of the CDR3 is TGCGCCAGCAGCCCTCGAGGGGGGCTAGCGGGGGAAGTCACCGGGGAGCTGTTTTTT. Amino acid sequence: CASSPRGGLAGEVTGELFF.